The T cell receptor (beta chain) described here comes from a study of T cell changes during pregnancy in multiple sclerosis. The repertoire was sequenced with immunoSEQ multiplex PCR; TCRdb's copy has only in-frame clones and lacks some. The sample carries about 70,000 clones, 85% to 95% recorded once. The sequences come from CD8+ T cells from peripheral blood mononuclear cells, collected in the third trimester of pregnancy. The receptor was isolated from a female donor in good health, enrolled as a control in a pregnancy study.

CDR3 coding DNA: TGTGCCAGCAGCCCCCGGGGGGGGGCGATCTACGAGCAGTACTTC. Protein product: CASSPRGGAIYEQYF. The chain links TRBV5-6 to TRBJ2-7; 8 nucleotides line up with TRBD2. V lost 4 bases, J lost 3 bases, and 9 bases stayed unmatched. The CDR3 length is 15 residues. Germline V CDR1 and CDR2: SGHDT, YYEEEE.